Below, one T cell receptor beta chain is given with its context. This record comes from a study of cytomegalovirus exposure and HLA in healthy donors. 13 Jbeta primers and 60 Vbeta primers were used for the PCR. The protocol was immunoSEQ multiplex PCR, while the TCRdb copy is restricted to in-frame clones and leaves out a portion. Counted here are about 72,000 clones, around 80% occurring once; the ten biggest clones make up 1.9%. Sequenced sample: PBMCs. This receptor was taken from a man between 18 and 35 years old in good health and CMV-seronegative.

This CDR3 reads CASRPTELGGYTF. The CDR3 DNA sequence: TGTGCCAGCAGGCCGACAGAGCTTGGTGGCTACACCTTC. V is TRBV11-1 and J is TRBJ1-2; D perhaps matches TRBD1 (5 bases). The ends were cut back, 6 bases at V and 7 bases at J, with 15 bases in the middle. The germline CDR1 and CDR2 sequences are SGHAT and FQDESV (reference sequence). The CDR3 has 13 amino acids.